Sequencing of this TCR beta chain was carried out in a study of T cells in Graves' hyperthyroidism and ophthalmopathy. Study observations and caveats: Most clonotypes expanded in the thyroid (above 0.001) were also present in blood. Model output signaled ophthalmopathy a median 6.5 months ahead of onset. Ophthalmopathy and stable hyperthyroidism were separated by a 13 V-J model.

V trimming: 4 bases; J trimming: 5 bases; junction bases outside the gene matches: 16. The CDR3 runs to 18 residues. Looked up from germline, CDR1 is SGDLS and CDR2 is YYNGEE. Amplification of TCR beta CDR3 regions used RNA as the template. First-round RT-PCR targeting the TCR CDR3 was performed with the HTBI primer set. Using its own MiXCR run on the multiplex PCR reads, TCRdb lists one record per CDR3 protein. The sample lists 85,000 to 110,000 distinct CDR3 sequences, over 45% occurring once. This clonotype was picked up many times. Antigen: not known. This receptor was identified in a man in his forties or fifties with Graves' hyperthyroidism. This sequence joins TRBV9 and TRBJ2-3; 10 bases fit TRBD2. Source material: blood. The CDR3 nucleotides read TGTGCCAGCAGCCCCAGTGGGACTAGCGCAGCACACAGAGATACGCAGTATTTT. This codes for CASSPSGTSAAHRDTQYF.